A selection of T cell receptor beta chains follows, all from one sample in a study of blood T cell repertoires in COVID-19. Here immunoSEQ multiplex PCR was the method, and the copy in TCRdb shows in-frame clones only, minus some. This table has some 80,000 clones, more than 75% appearing once. Sequencing was done on a sample of peripheral blood. The receptors derive from an elderly woman with active or convalescent COVID-19. The CDR3 runs from the conserved cysteine through the conserved F or W. The order of the fields is D gene, V gene, J gene, clone size, CDR3 protein, CDR3 DNA. D genes are given only for firm matches. The size field is filled for only some rows; it gives once, few, many or a size class.

D: -
V: TRBV7-2
J: TRBJ2-7
size: -
CDR3: CASSLRGVYEQYF
DNA: TGTGCCAGCAGCTTACGCGGGGTCTACGAGCAGTACTTC

D: TRBD1
V: TRBV19
J: TRBJ2-2
size: few
CDR3: CASRQGASNTGELFF
DNA: TGTGCCAGCCGCCAGGGGGCCTCGAACACCGGGGAGCTGTTTTTT

D: -
V: TRBV9
J: TRBJ1-1
size: -
CDR3: CASSVVAGPTEAFF
DNA: TGTGCCAGCAGCGTGGTTGCGGGTCCCACTGAAGCTTTCTTT

D: TRBD2
V: TRBV7-9
J: TRBJ2-1
size: few
CDR3: CASSGLGLNEQFF
DNA: TGTGCCAGCAGCGGACTAGGTTTAAATGAGCAGTTCTTC

D: -
V: TRBV11-2
J: TRBJ1-1
size: -
CDR3: CASSLDLGAGNTEAFF
DNA: TGTGCCAGCAGCTTAGATCTAGGGGCCGGGAACACTGAAGCTTTCTTT

D: -
V: TRBV9
J: TRBJ1-1
size: many
CDR3: CASSDHRLGFMNTEAFF
DNA: TGTGCCAGCAGCGACCACAGGTTGGGTTTTATGAACACTGAAGCTTTCTTT

D: -
V: TRBV6-5
J: TRBJ1-2
size: -
CDR3: CASSYSPGVNNYGYTF
DNA: TGTGCCAGCAGTTACTCCCCGGGAGTCAATAACTATGGCTACACCTTC

D: -
V: TRBV2
J: TRBJ1-3
size: -
CDR3: CASRDSGAGNTIYF
DNA: TGTGCCAGCAGGGACTCAGGGGCTGGAAACACCATATATTTT

D: TRBD1
V: TRBV4-1
J: TRBJ1-2
size: -
CDR3: CASSQDLGTEIAYGYTF
DNA: TGCGCCAGCAGCCAAGATTTGGGGACAGAAATTGCGTATGGCTACACCTTC

D: -
V: TRBV25-1
J: TRBJ1-2
size: -
CDR3: CASSEPTGGVVDNYGYTF
DNA: TGTGCCAGCAGTGAACCGACAGGTGGGGTAGTGGATAACTATGGCTACACCTTC

D: -
V: TRBV6-2/TRBV6-3
J: TRBJ1-3
size: -
CDR3: CASSYPGGSGNTIYF
DNA: TGTGCCAGCAGTTACCCCGGGGGATCTGGAAACACCATATATTTT

D: -
V: TRBV19
J: TRBJ1-2
size: few
CDR3: CASSTRQVANYGYTF
DNA: TGTGCCAGTAGTACCCGACAGGTAGCTAACTATGGCTACACCTTC

D: -
V: TRBV5-5
J: TRBJ2-3
size: -
CDR3: CASSLQGTDTQYF
DNA: TGTGCCAGCAGCTTACAGGGAACAGATACGCAGTATTTT

D: TRBD1
V: TRBV2
J: TRBJ2-1
size: -
CDR3: CASPPTAHRGKQFF
DNA: TGTGCCAGTCCACCCACAGCCCACAGGGGAAAGCAGTTCTTC

D: TRBD1
V: TRBV29-1
J: TRBJ1-3
size: -
CDR3: CSVEVAGGTGNTIYF
DNA: TGCAGCGTTGAGGTCGCAGGGGGCACTGGAAACACCATATATTTT

D: -
V: TRBV20-1
J: TRBJ1-1
size: -
CDR3: CSAYMNTEAFF
DNA: TGCAGTGCTTATATGAACACTGAAGCTTTCTTT

D: -
V: TRBV5-5
J: TRBJ1-2
size: -
CDR3: CASSLVGGLDYGYTF
DNA: TGTGCCAGCAGCTTGGTGGGGGGATTGGACTATGGCTACACCTTC

D: -
V: TRBV7-9
J: TRBJ2-2
size: few
CDR3: CAIYPGELFF
DNA: TGTGCCATCTATCCCGGGGAGCTGTTTTTT

D: TRBD2
V: TRBV3-1/TRBV3-2
J: TRBJ2-1
size: -
CDR3: CASSLLGLAGGNEQFF
DNA: TGTGCCAGCAGCCTGCTGGGACTAGCGGGGGGCAATGAGCAGTTCTTC

D: -
V: TRBV6-6
J: TRBJ1-1
size: -
CDR3: CASSYSSRLYEAAFF
DNA: TGTGCCAGCAGTTACTCGTCGAGACTGTATGAAGCAGCTTTCTTT

D: -
V: TRBV6-6
J: TRBJ2-7
size: -
CDR3: CASRPNRYEQYF
DNA: TGTGCCAGCAGACCCAACAGATACGAGCAGTACTTC

D: TRBD1
V: TRBV7-2
J: TRBJ1-2
size: -
CDR3: CASSFPRQGYNYGYTF
DNA: TGTGCCAGCAGCTTCCCCCGACAGGGTTATAACTATGGCTACACCTTC